This T cell receptor beta chain was captured in a study of OX40 agonist ivuxolimab in advanced cancers. Study-level points and caveats: Among the nonresponders, some also had low normalized T-cell clonal expansion. CD8+ T cells averaged more expanded clones than CD4+.

At baseline, cycle 4 day 1, and cycle 7 day 1, blood was sampled. Repertoires were generated with immunoSEQ multiplex PCR, while TCRdb's copy carries only in-frame clones and drops some. The sample has under 80,000 clones, 87% seen once; the top ten hold about 2%. V dropped 6 bases and J dropped 4; count of bases not matched to a gene: 11. Germline CDR1 and CDR2: SGHRS and YFSETQ. The CDR3 runs 15 residues. Notes on this clone: Its specificity is not known.

V usage is TRBV5-1 and J usage is TRBJ2-5; 8 nucleotides align to TRBD2. This receptor was identified in an adult with an advanced solid tumor such as melanoma, head and neck, liver or kidney cancer. Sequencing was performed on CD4+ or CD8+ T cells sorted from blood, taken in a trial of the OX40 agonist ivuxolimab. CDR3 nucleotides: TGCGCCAGCACCATGACTGGAGCGGGGGTAGAGACCCAGTACTTC. As protein: CASTMTGAGVETQYF.